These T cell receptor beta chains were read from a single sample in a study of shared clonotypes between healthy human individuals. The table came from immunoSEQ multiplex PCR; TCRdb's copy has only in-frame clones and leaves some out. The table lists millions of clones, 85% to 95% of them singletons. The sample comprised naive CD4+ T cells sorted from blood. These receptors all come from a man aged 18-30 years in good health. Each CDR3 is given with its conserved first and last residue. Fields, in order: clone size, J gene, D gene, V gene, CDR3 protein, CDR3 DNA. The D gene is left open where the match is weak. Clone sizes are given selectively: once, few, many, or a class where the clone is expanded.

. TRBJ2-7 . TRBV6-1 CASSELANYEQYF TGTGCCAGCAGTGAACTAGCGAACTACGAGCAGTACTTC
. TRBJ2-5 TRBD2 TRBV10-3 CAISRSGSREETQYF TGTGCCATCAGTCGAAGCGGGAGCAGAGAAGAGACCCAGTACTTC
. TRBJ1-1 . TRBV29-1 CSVEDLVRVGAFF TGCAGCGTTGAAGATCTGGTCAGGGTCGGGGCTTTCTTT
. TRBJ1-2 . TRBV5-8 CASSPDREANYGYTF TGTGCCAGCAGCCCGGACAGAGAAGCTAACTATGGCTACACCTTC
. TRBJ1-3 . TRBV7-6 CASMDTTASGNTIYF TGTGCCAGCATGGATACGACAGCCTCTGGAAACACCATATATTTT
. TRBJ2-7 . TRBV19 CASSMVGGSYEQYF TGTGCCAGTAGTATGGTCGGAGGCTCCTACGAGCAGTACTTC
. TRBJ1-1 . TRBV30 CAWSAEDSLLTEAFF TGTGCCTGGAGTGCCGAGGACAGCCTCTTGACTGAAGCTTTCTTT
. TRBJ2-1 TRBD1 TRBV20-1 CSATTGNRQFF TGCAGTGCCACGACAGGGAATCGGCAGTTCTTC
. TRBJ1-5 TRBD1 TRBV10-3 CAISESIPGGGDQPQHF TGTGCCATCAGTGAGTCGATCCCAGGGGGCGGGGATCAGCCCCAGCATTTT
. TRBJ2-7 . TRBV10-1 CASSDPSGGSYEQYF TGCGCCAGCAGTGACCCTTCGGGCGGATCCTACGAGCAGTACTTC
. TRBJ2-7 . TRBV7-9 CASSPGLPYEQYF TGTGCCAGCAGTCCGGGACTCCCCTACGAGCAGTACTTC
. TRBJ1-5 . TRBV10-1 CASSETRGQPQHF TGCGCCAGCAGTGAGACCCGGGGCCAGCCCCAGCATTTT
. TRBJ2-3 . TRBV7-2 CASSQTSGLATDTQYF TGTGCCAGCAGCCAGACTTCCGGATTAGCCACAGATACGCAGTATTTT
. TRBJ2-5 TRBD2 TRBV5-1 CASSLAGLAGLQETQYF TGCGCCAGCAGCTTGGCGGGACTAGCGGGCCTCCAAGAGACCCAGTACTTC
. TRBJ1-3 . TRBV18 CASSRDSSGNTIYF TGTGCCAGCTCTCGAGACAGCTCTGGAAACACCATATATTTT
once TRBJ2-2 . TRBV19 CASSFQGYTGELFF TGTGCCAGTAGTTTTCAGGGCTACACCGGGGAGCTGTTTTTT
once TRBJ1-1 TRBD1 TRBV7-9 CASQGVATEAFF TGTGCCTCCCAGGGGGTTGCGACTGAAGCTTTCTTT
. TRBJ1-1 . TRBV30 CAWSADRETEAFF TGTGCCTGGAGTGCAGATCGGGAAACTGAAGCTTTCTTT
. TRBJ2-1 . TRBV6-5 CASSVGSYNEQFF TGTGCCAGCAGCGTGGGGTCCTACAATGAGCAGTTCTTC
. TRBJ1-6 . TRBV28 CASRPQDRGNSPLHF TGTGCCAGCAGGCCTCAGGACAGAGGAAATTCACCCCTCCACTTT
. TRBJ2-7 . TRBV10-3 CAVGTAPYEQYF TGTGCCGTCGGGACGGCTCCCTACGAGCAGTACTTC
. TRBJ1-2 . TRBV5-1 CASSLERADYGYTF TGCGCCAGCAGCTTGGAGAGAGCGGACTATGGCTACACCTTC
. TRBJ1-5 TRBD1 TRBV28 CASRVTGYNQPQHF TGTGCCAGCAGGGTGACAGGGTACAATCAGCCCCAGCATTTT
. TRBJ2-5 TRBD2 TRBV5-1 CASSVGDYGNEETQYF TGCGCCAGCAGCGTCGGGGACTACGGAAATGAAGAGACCCAGTACTTC
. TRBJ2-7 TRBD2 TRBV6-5 CASSYSNAGGNYEQYF TGTGCCAGCAGTTACTCGAACGCGGGAGGGAACTACGAGCAGTACTTC
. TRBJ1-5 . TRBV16 CASSYFPGGQPQHF TGTGCCAGCAGCTACTTCCCGGGGGGACAGCCCCAGCATTTT
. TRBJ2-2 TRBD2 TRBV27 CASSWGGVTGELFF TGTGCCAGCAGTTGGGGAGGGGTTACCGGGGAGCTGTTTTTT